These 29 T cell receptor beta chains were sequenced from one sample in a study of blood T cell repertoires in COVID-19. Only in-frame clones appear in the TCRdb table, and some are missing; sequencing was by immunoSEQ multiplex PCR. The sample lists about 170,000 clones; 84% were seen once. Specimen: peripheral blood. Receptors were obtained from a man aged 40-49 years who had recovered from COVID-19.

This clone showed up just a few times. The chain is built from TRBV2 and TRBJ1-1; perhaps TRBD1 as D (6 bases). Germline CDR1 reads SNHLY; CDR2 reads FYNNEI. CDR3 length: 13 amino acids. V was trimmed by 7 bases and J by 3 bases, leaving 12 bases between them. The CDR3 nucleotides are TGTGCCAGCAACGAGGGGGGGGACACTGAAGCTTTCTTT. Protein sequence: CASNEGGDTEAFF.

The gene calls are TRBV6-6 and TRBJ1-2; D ambiguous. Germline V gene lookup returns CDR1 MNHNY and CDR2 SVGAGI (reference sequence). This CDR3 comprises 14 residues. The V end was cut by 7 bases, the J end by 2 bases, with 14 bases between. In nucleotides, the CDR3 is TGTGCCAGCACCCCCCCCGACGGGAACTATGGCTACACCTTC. Its translation: CASTPPDGNYGYTF.

This clone was seen a few times. The gene calls are TRBV6-6 and TRBJ1-5, with D unclear. CDR3 size: 15 residues. V lost 6 bases and J lost 3, with 15 bases in between. The germline V gene has CDR1 MNHNY and CDR2 SVGAGI (reference sequence). CDR3 coding DNA: TGTGCCAGCAGCCTACCCCAGGCTTCCAATCAGCCCCAGCATTTT. This sequence encodes CASSLPQASNQPQHF.

As concerns this clone: The identical CDR3 is also encoded by other nucleotide sequences in the sample. The V call is TRBV5-8, the J call TRBJ2-3, with D possibly matching TRBD2 (5 bases). The germline V and J ends were trimmed by 1 base and 0 bases, with 6 bases remaining between them. Germline loops: CDR1 SGHTS, CDR2 YDEGEE. The CDR3 runs 14 residues. CDR3 DNA sequence: TGTGCCAGCAGCTTGAGAGGGAGCACAGATACGCAGTATTTT. Translated, it gives CASSLRGSTDTQYF.

The chain combines TRBV4-3 with TRBJ2-2; 9 bases match TRBD1. Germline-derived CDR1 and CDR2 are LGHNA and YSLEER. V was pared by 0 bases and J by 5 bases, with 4 bases of the junction left unmatched. The CDR3 covers 16 residues. CDR3 loop: CASSQEGQGFTGELFF. The DNA for the CDR3 is TGCGCCAGCAGCCAAGAGGGACAGGGTTTTACCGGGGAGCTGTTTTTT.

The chain employs TRBV25-1 and TRBJ1-1, with 9 bases identical to TRBD1. This CDR3 has 15 amino acids. CDR1 MGHDK and CDR2 SYGVNS come from the germline V gene. V gave up 10 bases and J gave up 0 bases; unmatched junction bases: 9. Here the CDR3 DNA reads TGTGCCACCCCGACAGGGGGGGGGATGAACACTGAAGCTTTCTTT. This codes for CATPTGGGMNTEAFF.

The rearrangement links TRBV10-1 to TRBJ2-7; TRBD1 aligns across 9 bases. The CDR3 runs to 13 residues. With V trimmed by 8 bases and J by 7 bases, 9 bases remained unmatched. Germline assignment: CDR1 WNHNN and CDR2 SYGVQD (reference sequence). This CDR3 is CASLGDRGGEQYF. CDR3 nucleotides: TGCGCCAGCCTAGGAGACAGGGGGGGGGAGCAGTACTTC.

This chain connects TRBV3-1 (or the pseudogene TRBV3-2) to TRBJ1-1, with 7 nucleotides matching TRBD1. The germline gives CDR1 LGHDT, CDR2 YNNKEL (reference sequence). V dropped 4 bases and J dropped 0; count of bases not matched to a gene: 5. The CDR3 loop spans 15 amino acids. CDR3 region: CASSLSTGMNTEAFF. In DNA, the CDR3 is TGTGCCAGCAGCCTTTCGACAGGGATGAACACTGAAGCTTTCTTT.

V and J are TRBV6-1 and TRBJ2-1; 7 nucleotides line up with TRBD2. V was pared by 4 bases and J by 4 bases, with 10 bases of the junction left unmatched. Germline V gene sequence: CDR1 MNHNS, CDR2 SASEGT. The CDR3 totals 16 residues. This CDR3 reads CASSAFRGGGYNEQFF. The CDR3 nucleotides are TGTGCCAGCAGTGCCTTTCGGGGCGGGGGTTACAATGAGCAGTTCTTC.

This chain joins TRBV6-4 and TRBJ2-1, with D possibly matching TRBD1 (5 bases). This CDR3 region has 15 residues. Trimming stripped 1 base from V and 8 bases from J, with 15 bases between. Germline values: CDR1 MRHNA, CDR2 SNTAGT. The CDR3, as DNA: TGTGCCAGCAGTGACTACCCTATGGGGCCCGATGAGCAGTTCTTC. Translated, it gives CASSDYPMGPDEQFF.

This clone was counted a single time. V gene TRBV19 combines with J gene TRBJ2-7; 9 bases line up with TRBD2. Germline V gene sequence: CDR1 LNHDA, CDR2 SQIVND (reference sequence). The ends lost 7 bases at V and 6 bases at J; junction bases unmatched: 10. CDR3 length: 14 residues. The DNA of the CDR3 is TGTGCCAGTAACGGCGGGGGGGCCGGGAGCGAGCAGTACTTC. Protein product: CASNGGGAGSEQYF. Filled out from reference TRBV19 and TRBJ2-7, the complete variable domain reads DGGITQSPKYLFRKEGQNVTLSCEQNLNHDAMYWYRQDPGQGLRLIYYSQIVNDFQKGDIAEGYSVSREKKESFPLTVTSAQKNPTAFYLCASNGGGAGSEQYFGPGTRLTVT.

V and J are TRBV7-2 and TRBJ2-5, with a tentative D call TRBD2 (6 bases). The CDR3 extends over 16 amino acids. V was shortened by 1 base and J by 5 bases, with 17 bases between the two germline ends. Germline V gives CDR1 SGHTA, CDR2 FQGNSA. The CDR3 nucleotides read TGTGCCAGCAGCTTAGAGGAGGGGAGGCCTTTGGAGACCCAGTACTTC. Translated, it gives CASSLEEGRPLETQYF.

The gene calls are TRBV2 and TRBJ1-6; 7 bases map to TRBD1. V trimming: 5 bases; J trimming: 11 bases; junction bases outside the gene matches: 9. Per the germline V gene, CDR1 is SNHLY and CDR2 is FYNNEI. CDR3 size: 14 residues. As DNA, the CDR3 is TGTGCCAGCAGTAACCAACAGGGGTTGACACCCCTCCACTTT. It specifies CASSNQQGLTPLHF. Using reference TRBV2 and TRBJ1-6 for the parts outside the CDR3, the full variable domain is EPEVTQTPSHQVTQMGQEVILRCVPISNHLYFYWYRQILGQKVEFLVSFYNNEISEKSEIFDDQFSVERPDGSNFTLKIRSTKLEDSAMYFCASSNQQGLTPLHFGNGTRLTVT.

V is TRBV6-2 or TRBV6-3 and J is TRBJ2-4; D gene uncertain. The CDR3 has 16 residues. Germline CDR1 and CDR2: MNHEY and SVGEGT. The V end lost 2 bases, the J end lost 0 bases, and 11 bases lay between the germline ends. The CDR3 is CASSYLARLAKNIQYF. The CDR3, as DNA: TGTGCCAGCAGTTACCTGGCGAGACTAGCCAAAAACATTCAGTACTTC.

This chain connects TRBV4-1 to TRBJ2-1; no clear D. V was clipped by 4 bases and J by 7 bases, with 20 bases between them. This CDR3 is 16 amino acids long. Germline V CDR1 and CDR2: MGHRA, YSYEKL. The CDR3 sequence is CASSPTITKTVNEQFF. The CDR3 DNA reads TGCGCCAGCAGCCCCACGATTACTAAGACTGTAAATGAGCAGTTCTTC.

The chain combines TRBV7-2 with TRBJ2-2; 11 nucleotides match TRBD1. The ends lost 5 bases at V and 7 bases at J; junction bases unmatched: 6. This CDR3 comprises 15 residues. The V gene's germline CDR1 is SGHTA and CDR2 FQGNSA. In DNA, the CDR3 is TGTGCCAGCAGCACTGGACAGGGGGCGGGCGGGGAGCTGTTTTTT. This sequence encodes CASSTGQGAGGELFF.

This clone has a single count. The V gene is TRBV7-6, the J gene TRBJ2-7; TRBD2 matches 12 bases. This CDR3 spans 15 amino acids. The germline V gene has CDR1 SGHVS and CDR2 FNYEAQ. Trimming at V came to 6 bases and at J to 6 bases, leaving 9 bases not matched to a gene. CDR3 in DNA: TGTGCCAGCAGACAGCTAGCGGGAGGGCCCGGCGAGCAGTACTTC. It codes for CASRQLAGGPGEQYF.

The chain couples TRBV28 to TRBJ1-1, with D possibly matching TRBD1 (5 bases). With 4 bases removed from V and 6 bases from J, the gap between germline ends came to 9 bases. This CDR3 contains 12 residues. Germline V gives CDR1 MDHEN, CDR2 SYDVKM. The CDR3 nucleotides read TGTGCCAGCAGTTCCCTGACAGCTGAAGCTTTCTTT. Protein: CASSSLTAEAFF. Using reference TRBV28 and TRBJ1-1 for the parts outside the CDR3, the full variable domain is DVKVTQSSRYLVKRTGEKVFLECVQDMDHENMFWYRQDPGLGLRLIYFSYDVKMKEKGDIPEGYSVSREKKERFSLILESASTNQTSMYLCASSSLTAEAFFGQGTRLTVV.

The CDR3 protein is CASSHPGQGVDTQYF. CDR3 DNA sequence: TGCGCCAGCAGCCACCCGGGACAGGGGGTGGATACGCAGTATTTT. V and J are TRBV4-1 and TRBJ2-3, with 11 bases lining up with TRBD1. Germline loops: CDR1 MGHRA, CDR2 YSYEKL. The trim removed 3 bases at V and 6 bases at J, leaving 5 bases unmatched. The CDR3 has 15 amino acids.

With regard to this clone: A junction end diverges from the germline sequence, so it may reflect a read error. This chain links TRBV19 with TRBJ2-2; 10 nucleotides match TRBD2. The germline V gene has CDR1 LNHDA and CDR2 SQIVND (reference sequence). CDR3 length equals 15 residues. The CDR3, as DNA: TGTGCCAGTAGTTCTTCCGGGACTAGCGCCGGTGAGCTGTTTTTT. Translating gives CASSSSGTSAGELFF. Using reference TRBV19 and TRBJ2-2 for the parts outside the CDR3, the full variable domain is DGGITQSPKYLFRKEGQNVTLSCEQNLNHDAMYWYRQDPGQGLRLIYYSQIVNDFQKGDIAEGYSVSREKKESFPLTVTSAQKNPTAFYLCASSSSGTSAGELFFGEGSRLTVL.

The chain recombines TRBV6-1 with TRBJ1-2; 7 nucleotides match TRBD1. V gave up 2 bases and J gave up 4 bases; unmatched junction bases: 1. The CDR3 is made up of 13 amino acids. In germline, CDR1 is MNHNS, CDR2 SASEGT. CDR3 bases: TGTGCCAGCAGTGAACCAGGGGGCTATGGCTACACCTTC. Translated, it gives CASSEPGGYGYTF.

The chain recombines TRBV2 with TRBJ1-2; the match to TRBD1 covers 7 bases. Trimming took 4 bases from V and 1 from J; bases not matched to a gene: 0. This CDR3 has 13 amino acids. Germline lookup yields CDR1 SNHLY and CDR2 FYNNEI. The DNA for the CDR3 is TGTGCCAGCAGTGGGGACAGTAACTATGGCTACACCTTC. Translating gives CASSGDSNYGYTF.

This clone was observed a single time. The genes are TRBV7-2 and TRBJ1-2; no clear D gene. Trimming took 4 bases from V and 8 from J, leaving 17 bases between them. The CDR3 consists of 14 residues. Germline V gene sequence: CDR1 SGHTA, CDR2 FQGNSA. The chain's CDR3 is CASSSPEGPWGYTF. The CDR3 bases are TGTGCCAGCAGCTCACCTGAGGGCCCCTGGGGCTACACCTTC.

The rearrangement uses TRBV18 and TRBJ1-1; tentative D call: TRBD1 (5 bases). The CDR3 spans 15 residues. Trimming left V 1 base short and J 1 base short, with 10 bases between. Per germline, CDR1 KGHSH and CDR2 LQKENI. CDR3 amino acids: CASSPRGVGNTEAFF. The CDR3 DNA is TGTGCCAGCTCACCACGGGGGGTAGGGAACACTGAAGCTTTCTTT.

To note about this clone: At one boundary the junction diverges from the germline segment, which might be a read error. This chain uses TRBV19 with TRBJ2-7, with 11 bases matching TRBD2. The CDR3 sequence is 14 residues long. Germline CDR1 LNHDA, CDR2 SQIVND (reference sequence). The CDR3 region has the DNA TGTGCCAGTAGTCCCGACATCTCACTAGCGGGAGCCCACTTC. Its translation: CASSPDISLAGAHF.

The chain links TRBV4-3 to TRBJ1-2, with 7 bases aligning to TRBD1. J lost 7 bases, V lost 3 bases, and 11 bases had no gene match. This CDR3 has 15 residues. Looked up from germline, CDR1 is LGHNA and CDR2 is YSLEER. CDR3 residues: CASSQSDRARGGYTF. The DNA of the CDR3 is TGCGCCAGCAGCCAGAGTGACAGGGCAAGGGGTGGCTACACCTTC.

V gene TRBV5-6 combines with J gene TRBJ2-3, with TRBD2 identical over 13 bases. The germline V gene has CDR1 SGHDT and CDR2 YYEEEE. The J segment lost 1 base and the V segment lost 7 bases, leaving 15 bases of the junction unmatched. This CDR3 comprises 19 residues. The CDR3 region has the DNA TGTGCCAGCCAGCCACTAGCGGGAGGGAGAGGACACGGCACAGATACGCAGTATTTT. It yields the protein CASQPLAGGRGHGTDTQYF.

The chain has TRBV30 and TRBJ1-2; no clear D gene. V lost 0 bases and J lost 14, with 16 bases in between. The CDR3 runs 12 residues. Germline V gene sequence: CDR1 GTSNPN, CDR2 SVGIG (reference sequence). Here the CDR3 DNA reads TGTGCCTGGAGTGTATCGCAGATGGCTCAAACCTTC. As protein: CAWSVSQMAQTF.

The V call is TRBV6-4, the J call TRBJ2-1, with a tentative D call TRBD2 (5 bases). The CDR3 contains 17 residues. CDR1 is MRHNA, CDR2 SNTAGT, per germline. V lost 0 bases to trimming and J lost 0 bases, with 12 bases between them. CDR3 region: CASSDSDGGFSYNEQFF. The CDR3 nucleotides are TGTGCCAGCAGTGACTCGGATGGCGGGTTCTCCTACAATGAGCAGTTCTTC.